This record concerns one TCR beta chain sequence. Its antigen is still unknown. The CDR3 totals 13 residues. Germline CDR1 SNHLY, CDR2 FYNNEI. V lost 6 bases, J lost 4 bases, and 12 bases lay in between. Method: immunoSEQ multiplex PCR; TCRdb's copy keeps in-frame clones and lacks some. The sample contains more than 120,000 clones, 88% of which appear only once. The data belong to a study of T cell responses to AZD1222 COVID-19 vaccine. Study conclusions and caveats: Most donors were white British, females outnumbered males, and clonal diversity was possibly underestimated. Mapped onto spike, vaccine-associated CD4 TCRs spanned it and were dominant at 160-218 and 743-854.

The sequence was collected from an adult who received the MenACWY meningococcal vaccine as a control. This specimen was peripheral blood, taken 28 days after the second dose of the MenACWY control vaccine. This chain uses TRBV2 with TRBJ1-2; TRBD1 might be the D (6 bases). CDR3 sequence: CASSVQGFYGYTF. In DNA, the CDR3 is TGTGCCAGCAGCGTACAGGGTTTCTATGGCTACACCTTC. The full variable domain, with the rest looked up from reference TRBV2 and TRBJ1-2, is EPEVTQTPSHQVTQMGQEVILRCVPISNHLYFYWYRQILGQKVEFLVSFYNNEISEKSEIFDDQFSVERPDGSNFTLKIRSTKLEDSAMYFCASSVQGFYGYTFGSGTRLTVV.